Here is one T cell receptor (beta chain) with its context. The source of the sample is a study of blood T cell repertoires in COVID-19. Study-level background: Sites across the United States, Italy and Spain contributed samples from acute and convalescent COVID-19. T cells, B-cell-depleted T cells, or PBMCs provided the cDNA or gDNA that served as material.

The CDR3 extends over 15 amino acids. CDR1 is MNHEY and CDR2 is SVGEGT in the germline V gene. Trimming cost V 2 bases and J 7 bases; bases outside gene matches: 3. Per the original data handling: Nucleated cell counts were estimated from reference gene primer amplification. Clones were sequenced by immunoSEQ multiplex PCR, and TCRdb holds only the in-frame ones, with some missing. Clone size and the V and J calls come from that table; the DNA yielded D and trimming. Of 70,000 to 95,000 clones in the sample, about 82% are singletons; the top ten hold roughly 25%. The sample comprised peripheral blood. V is TRBV6-2 or TRBV6-3 and J is TRBJ1-6; 9 nucleotides line up with TRBD1. The TCR comes from a human donor in a cohort sampled during active COVID-19. The CDR3 loop reads CASSYDRGGNSPLHF. In nucleotides, the CDR3 is TGTGCCAGCAGTTACGACAGGGGGGGAAATTCACCCCTCCACTTT.